This paragraph reports one T cell receptor beta chain. The antigen this receptor binds is unknown. No much larger clone is present one base from it, and per-base qualities are unavailable. CDR1 KGHSH and CDR2 LQKENI were looked up in the germline V gene. From the cysteine up to the phenylalanine, the CDR3 has a length of 15 residues. Only the CDR3 part of the read is kept: 45 bases, read in frame from the first base. The sample is drawn from a study of identifying expanded T cells in peripheral blood (dated by TCRdb to 2018 to 2020). Context from the whole study: Four technical replicates, made by sequencing separate aliquots from the same pool of genomic DNA, were compared pairwise.

Study-level results and caveats: Across all healthy donors, variance in clone template counts between approximately two-week samples was found to increase significantly with total template count. It was expected by the authors that biological variance in healthy repertoires might increase further over much longer intervals, such as months to years. Around 1.2 differentially abundant clones were flagged by the binomial model between technical replicates, whereas about 15 and 19 were flagged over around two weeks and four weeks, respectively. The beta-binomial model significantly reduced the number of clones called differentially abundant and the false-positive rate across all healthy-donor time intervals.

During the collection period, no immune events, such as infections, were documented for the healthy donors. Blood repertoires from healthy donors were used as a training cohort for calibrating time-dependent variance in a beta-binomial model of differential abundance of T-cell clones. The training cohort included around ten healthy donors, of whom 3 were female and 7 were male. The donors were between roughly 29 and 65 years old, with an average age of approximately 47 years. Whole blood was collected from each healthy donor at three time points spaced two weeks apart and obtained from a commercial supplier. For immunosequencing, genomic DNA was extracted from unsorted whole blood. The immunoSEQ Assay, which uses bias-controlled multiplex PCR amplification of genomic DNA, was used to profile TCRbeta CDR3 regions. In the authors' own workflow: To quantify the absolute abundance of each unique TCRbeta CDR3 region, the sequences were collapsed and filtered. Differential abundance was tested with a binomial (Fisher-equivalent) model and with a beta-binomial model adding time-dependent variance fitted from healthy donors. Any clone with fewer than 5 combined templates was excluded, and a clone was called differentially abundant if its Benjamini-Hochberg FDR was below 0.01. Beta-binomial variance was modeled as a function of total template count across the two samples using the form v = (b*log(k)+a)^2. TCRdb holds this immuneACCESS table with in-frame rearrangements only. Some clones are missing; in checked studies, unresolved V genes explain under half, and the rest has no known cause. V, J and clone size were drawn from that table, and D and trimming were deduced from the DNA. In all, the sample holds tens of thousands of clones, and roughly 84% of those were seen once. Roughly 4.1% of the sample comes from the top ten.

Material for sequencing was blood. The sequence was obtained from a person aged 18 to 70 in good health. The chain is made from TRBV18 and TRBJ2-5; the D gene is possibly TRBD2, with 5 bases matching. Matching the DNA end better, TRBJ2-7 makes the J call doubtful. The CDR3 loop reads CASSPGVWEFYEQYF. The DNA sequence follows: TGTGCCAGCTCACCAGGGGTTTGGGAGTTCTACGAGCAGTACTTC.